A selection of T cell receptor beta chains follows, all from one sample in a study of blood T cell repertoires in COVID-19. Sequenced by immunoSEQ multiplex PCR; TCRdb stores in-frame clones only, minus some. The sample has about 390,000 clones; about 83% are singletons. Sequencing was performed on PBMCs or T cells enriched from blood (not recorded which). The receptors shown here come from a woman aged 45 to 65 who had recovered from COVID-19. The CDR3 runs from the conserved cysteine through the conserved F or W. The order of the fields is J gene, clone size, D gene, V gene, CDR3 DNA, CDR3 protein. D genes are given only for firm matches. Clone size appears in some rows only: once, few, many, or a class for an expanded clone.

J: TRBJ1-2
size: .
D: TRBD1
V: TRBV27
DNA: TGTGCCAGCAGAGGACAGGGTGAAGGGGGTGGCTACACCTTC
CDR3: CASRGQGEGGGYTF

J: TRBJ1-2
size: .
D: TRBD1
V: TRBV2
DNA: TGTGCCATCACCGGGACAGACAATGGCTACACCTTC
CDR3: CAITGTDNGYTF

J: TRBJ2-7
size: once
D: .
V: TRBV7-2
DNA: TGTGCCAGCAGAGGGGGAGGGCAGCCCTACGAGCAGTACTTC
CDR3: CASRGGGQPYEQYF

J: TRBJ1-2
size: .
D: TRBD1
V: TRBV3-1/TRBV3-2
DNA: TGTGCCAGCAGCCAAGGGACAGGGCTCTATGGCTACACCTTC
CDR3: CASSQGTGLYGYTF

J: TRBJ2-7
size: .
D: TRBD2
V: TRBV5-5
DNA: TGTGCCAGCAGCTTGGTGCTGGGAGGACTAGCGGGGGGCTACGAGCAGTACTTC
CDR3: CASSLVLGGLAGGYEQYF

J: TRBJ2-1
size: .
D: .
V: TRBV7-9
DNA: TGTGCCAGCAGCTTAATAGCGAATGAGCAGTTCTTC
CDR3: CASSLIANEQFF

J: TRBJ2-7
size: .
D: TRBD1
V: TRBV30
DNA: TGTGCCTGGAGCCGGGACAGAGCCTACGAGCAGTACTTC
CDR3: CAWSRDRAYEQYF

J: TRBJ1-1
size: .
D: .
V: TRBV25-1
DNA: TGTGCCAGCAGTGAATGGGGACACATGAACACTGAAGCTTTCTTT
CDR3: CASSEWGHMNTEAFF

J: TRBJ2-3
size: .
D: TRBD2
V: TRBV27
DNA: TGTGCCAGCAGTGGACTAGCCGATAGCACAGATACGCAGTATTTT
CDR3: CASSGLADSTDTQYF

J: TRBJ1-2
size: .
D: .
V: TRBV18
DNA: TGTGCCAGCTCATCTCAAGGCCCCGGAGCTAACTATGGCTACACCTTC
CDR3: CASSSQGPGANYGYTF

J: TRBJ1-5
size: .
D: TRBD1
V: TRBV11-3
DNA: TGTGCCACCAAACAGGGGTGGACTCGTAGCAATCAGCCCCAGCATTTT
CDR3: CATKQGWTRSNQPQHF

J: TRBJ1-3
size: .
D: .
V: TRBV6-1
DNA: TGTGCCAGCAGTGAAAGAGTGGGGGGTAGCGGAAACACCATATATTTT
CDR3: CASSERVGGSGNTIYF

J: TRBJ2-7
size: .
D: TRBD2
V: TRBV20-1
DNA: TGCAGTGCTAGTTCGCGGGGGGGCTTGTACGAGCAGTACTTC
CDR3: CSASSRGGLYEQYF

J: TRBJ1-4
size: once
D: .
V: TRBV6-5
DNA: TGTGCCAGCAGTAGCGGGAATGGCAATGAAAAACTGTTTTTT
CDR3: CASSSGNGNEKLFF

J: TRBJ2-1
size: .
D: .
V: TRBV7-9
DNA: TGTGCCAGCAGCCTCGCTCTAGGAGAGCAGTTCTTC
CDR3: CASSLALGEQFF

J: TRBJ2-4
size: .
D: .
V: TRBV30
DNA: TGTGCCTGGAGCCATGTGGGGGGGGCGGACATTCAGTACTTC
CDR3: CAWSHVGGADIQYF

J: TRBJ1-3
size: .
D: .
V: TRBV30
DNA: TGTGCCTGGAGTCTATGGAGGACAGTTTGGGAGACGGGAAACACCATATATTTT
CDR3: CAWSLWRTVWETGNTIYF

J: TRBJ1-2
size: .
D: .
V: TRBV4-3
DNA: TGCGCCAGCGGCTACTGGGGCGCCTATGGCTACACCTTC
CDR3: CASGYWGAYGYTF

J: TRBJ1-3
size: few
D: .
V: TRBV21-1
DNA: TGTGCCAGCAGCGCCCAGGATAGAGACACCATATATTTT
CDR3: CASSAQDRDTIYF

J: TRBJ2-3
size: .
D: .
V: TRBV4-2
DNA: TGTGCCAGCAGCCCACCCCCGGGACTCGGCACAGATACGCAGTATTTT
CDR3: CASSPPPGLGTDTQYF

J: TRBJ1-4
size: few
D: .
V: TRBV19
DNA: TGTGCCACCAGTAGGGGGACCGCCGATGAAAAACTGTTTTTT
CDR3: CATSRGTADEKLFF

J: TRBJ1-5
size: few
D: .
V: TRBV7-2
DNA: TGTGCCAGCAGTACTATAGGAGCTAATCAGCCCCAGCATTTT
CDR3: CASSTIGANQPQHF

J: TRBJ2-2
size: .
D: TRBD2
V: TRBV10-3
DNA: TGTGCCATCAGGGGGACTAGCGGGGCGGGCACCGGGGAGCTGTTTTTT
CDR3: CAIRGTSGAGTGELFF

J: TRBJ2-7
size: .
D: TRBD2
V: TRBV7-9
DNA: TGTGCCAGCAGCTTGATTACAACTCGGGCGGGGGGCGTTTTTGAGCAGTACTTC
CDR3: CASSLITTRAGGVFEQYF

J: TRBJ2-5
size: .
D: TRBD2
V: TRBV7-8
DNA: TGTGCCAGCAGCTTAGCGGCCCCTAGCGGGGGGGCGAAGACCCAGTACTTC
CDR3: CASSLAAPSGGAKTQYF

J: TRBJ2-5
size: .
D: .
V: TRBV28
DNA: TGTGCCAGCGTTGAGGGGGGGTCTTCACAAGAGACCCAGTACTTC
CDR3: CASVEGGSSQETQYF

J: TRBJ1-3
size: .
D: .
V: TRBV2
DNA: TGTGCCAGCAGTGAAGCTCGGGAACTCGGAAACACCATATATTTT
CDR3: CASSEARELGNTIYF

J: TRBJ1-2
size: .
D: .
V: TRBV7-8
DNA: TGTGCCAGCAGCTCGGACAGCTATGGCTACACCTTC
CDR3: CASSSDSYGYTF

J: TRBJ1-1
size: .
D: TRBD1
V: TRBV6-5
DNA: TGTGCCAGCAGTTACTCAGGGGGCCTTGCTGAAGCTTTCTTT
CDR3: CASSYSGGLAEAFF

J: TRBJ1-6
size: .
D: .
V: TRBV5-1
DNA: TGCGCCAGCAGTGAACAGACAGGCGGTGGTTCACCCCTCCACTTT
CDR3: CASSEQTGGGSPLHF

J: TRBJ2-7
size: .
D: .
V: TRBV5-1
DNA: TGCGCCAGCAGCTCCTTAGGGGGGGAGACCTACGAGCAGTACTTC
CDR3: CASSSLGGETYEQYF

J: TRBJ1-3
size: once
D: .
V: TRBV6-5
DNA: TGTGCCAGCAGACAGGGCTCTGGAAACACCATATATTTT
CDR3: CASRQGSGNTIYF

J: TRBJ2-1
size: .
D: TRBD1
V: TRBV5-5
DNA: TGTGCCAGCAGCTTGGCCAAACGGACAGGGGGCAATGAGCAGTTCTTC
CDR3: CASSLAKRTGGNEQFF

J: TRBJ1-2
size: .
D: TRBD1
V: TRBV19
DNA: TGTGCCAGTAGTACTCGGGACAGATCTAACTATGGCTACACCTTC
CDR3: CASSTRDRSNYGYTF

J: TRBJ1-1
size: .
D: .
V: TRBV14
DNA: TGTGCCAGCAGCCAAATTGGGGGGGGGAAGACTGAAGCTTTCTTT
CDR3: CASSQIGGGKTEAFF

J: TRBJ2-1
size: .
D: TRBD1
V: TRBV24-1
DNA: TGTGCCACCAGTGATTCTGGTTTTCCGGCTCGGGACAGGGACTACAATGAGCAGTTCTTC
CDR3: CATSDSGFPARDRDYNEQFF

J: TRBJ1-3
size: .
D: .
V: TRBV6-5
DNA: TGTGCCAGCAAAGCAGGGGTTGGAAACACCATATATTTT
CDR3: CASKAGVGNTIYF

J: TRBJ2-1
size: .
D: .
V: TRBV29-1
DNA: TGCAGCGGAGAAGGGGCCGACAATGAGCAGTTCTTC
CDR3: CSGEGADNEQFF

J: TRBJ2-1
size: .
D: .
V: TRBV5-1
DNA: TGCGCCAGCATGGTAGGACACTCGACCTACAATGAGCAGTTCTTC
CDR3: CASMVGHSTYNEQFF

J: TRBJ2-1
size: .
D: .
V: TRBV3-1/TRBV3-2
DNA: TGTGCCAGCAGCCAAGTTCTTTCGGTCAATGAGCAGTTCTTC
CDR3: CASSQVLSVNEQFF

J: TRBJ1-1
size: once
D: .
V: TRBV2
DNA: TGTGCCAGCAGTGAACAGGGCTACACTGAAGCTTTCTTT
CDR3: CASSEQGYTEAFF

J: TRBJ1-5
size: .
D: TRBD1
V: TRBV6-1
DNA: TGTGCCAGCAGTGTCTCCCTGACAGGGACCGGTCAGCCCCAGCATTTT
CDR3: CASSVSLTGTGQPQHF

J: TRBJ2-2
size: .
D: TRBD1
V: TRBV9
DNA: TGTGCCAGCAGCGTGCGGACAGGGGGCGGTCCCGGGGAGCTGTTTTTT
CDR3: CASSVRTGGGPGELFF

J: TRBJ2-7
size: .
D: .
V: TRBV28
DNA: TGTGCCAGCAGCGCGACTTCAAGTGCCTCCTACGAGCAGTACTTC
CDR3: CASSATSSASYEQYF

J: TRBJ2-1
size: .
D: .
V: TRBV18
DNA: TGTGCCAGCTCACCGCCGCGGGGTTCTGGAAATGAGCAGTTCTTC
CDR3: CASSPPRGSGNEQFF

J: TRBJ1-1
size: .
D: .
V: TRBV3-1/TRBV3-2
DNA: TGTGCCAGCAGCCTTCGGTCCGGGGGCACTGAAGCTTTCTTT
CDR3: CASSLRSGGTEAFF

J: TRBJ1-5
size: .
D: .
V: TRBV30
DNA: TGTGCCTGGAACCCAGGGAATTTGCAGCCCCAGCATTTT
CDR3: CAWNPGNLQPQHF

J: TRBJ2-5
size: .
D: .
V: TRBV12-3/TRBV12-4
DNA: TGTGCCAGCAGTTTTTCGTATGAGACCCAGTACTTC
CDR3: CASSFSYETQYF

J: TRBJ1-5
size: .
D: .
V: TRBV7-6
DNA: TGTGCCAGCGCCCTAGGGGGGGAGCAGCCCCAGCATTTT
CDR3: CASALGGEQPQHF

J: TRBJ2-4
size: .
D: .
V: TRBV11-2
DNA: TGTGCCAGCAGCTTAGCTGTGTCGGCCAAAAACATTCAGTACTTC
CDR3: CASSLAVSAKNIQYF